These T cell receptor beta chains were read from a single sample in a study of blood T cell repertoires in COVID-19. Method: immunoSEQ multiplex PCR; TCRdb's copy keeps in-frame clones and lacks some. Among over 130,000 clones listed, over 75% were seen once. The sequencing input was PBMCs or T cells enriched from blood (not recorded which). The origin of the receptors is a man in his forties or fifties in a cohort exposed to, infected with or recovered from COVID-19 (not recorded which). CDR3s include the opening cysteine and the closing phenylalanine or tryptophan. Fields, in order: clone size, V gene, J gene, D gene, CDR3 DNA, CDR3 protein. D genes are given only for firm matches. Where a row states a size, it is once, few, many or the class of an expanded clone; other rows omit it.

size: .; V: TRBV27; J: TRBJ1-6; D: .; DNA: TGTGCCAGCAGTTCCTCTCTTCTGACAGGAAATTCACCCCTCCACTTT; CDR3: CASSSSLLTGNSPLHF
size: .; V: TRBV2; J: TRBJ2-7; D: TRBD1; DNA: TGTGCCAGCAATACCCAGGACAGGGTATCCTACGAGCAGTACTTC; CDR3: CASNTQDRVSYEQYF
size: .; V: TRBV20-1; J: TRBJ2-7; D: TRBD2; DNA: TGCAGTGCTAGTGAAGTGAGCGGGGGGGGTGCCGAGCAGTACTTC; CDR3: CSASEVSGGGAEQYF
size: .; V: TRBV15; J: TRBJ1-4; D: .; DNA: TGTGCCACCAGCTCTAGCCTCACTCCTAATGAAAAACTGTTTTTT; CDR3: CATSSSLTPNEKLFF
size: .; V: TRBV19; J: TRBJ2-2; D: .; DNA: TGTGCCAGTAGTCAACAGGGCGTTGGTACCGGGGAGCTGTTTTTT; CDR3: CASSQQGVGTGELFF
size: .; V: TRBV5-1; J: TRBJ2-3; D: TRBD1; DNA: TGCGCCAGCAGCCTGGGGACAGCCTCCCTCACAGATACGCAGTATTTT; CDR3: CASSLGTASLTDTQYF
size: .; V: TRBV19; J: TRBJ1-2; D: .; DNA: TGTGCCAGTAGTCCCGACCGAGGTTATGGCTACACCTTC; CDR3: CASSPDRGYGYTF
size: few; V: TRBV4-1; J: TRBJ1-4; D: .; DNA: TGCGCCAGCAGCCAAGAACTGGGACTGTCCTATAATGAAAAACTGTTTTTT; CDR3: CASSQELGLSYNEKLFF
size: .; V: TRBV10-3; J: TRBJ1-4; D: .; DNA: TGTGCCACCAAGGGGTTGGAAAAACTGTTTTTT; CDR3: CATKGLEKLFF
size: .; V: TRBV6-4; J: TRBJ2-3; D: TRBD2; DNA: TGTGCCAGCAGTGACCGGGGGGACGACACAGATACGCAGTATTTT; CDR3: CASSDRGDDTDTQYF
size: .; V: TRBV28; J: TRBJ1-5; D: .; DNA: TGTGCCAGCAGTTTAGAGGGATATAGCAATCAGCCCCAGCATTTT; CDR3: CASSLEGYSNQPQHF
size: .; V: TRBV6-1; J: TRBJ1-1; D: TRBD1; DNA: TGTGCCAGCAGTTATCAGGGGGCAAACACTGAAGCTTTCTTT; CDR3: CASSYQGANTEAFF
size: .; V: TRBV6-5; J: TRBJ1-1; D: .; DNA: TGTGCCAGCACCTTAGTGAACACTGAAGCTTTCTTT; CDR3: CASTLVNTEAFF
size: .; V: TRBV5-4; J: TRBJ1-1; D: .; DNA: TGTGCCAGCAGCTTGGTAGAGTTGAACACTGAAGCTTTCTTT; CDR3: CASSLVELNTEAFF
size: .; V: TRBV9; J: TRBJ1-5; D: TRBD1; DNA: TGTGCCAGCAGCCGCGGGACAGGGGGTTATCAGCCCCAGCATTTT; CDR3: CASSRGTGGYQPQHF
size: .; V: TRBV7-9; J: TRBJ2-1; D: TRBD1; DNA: TGTGCCAGCAGCCGAATCCGGCAGGGGGCGAATGAGCAGTTCTTC; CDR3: CASSRIRQGANEQFF
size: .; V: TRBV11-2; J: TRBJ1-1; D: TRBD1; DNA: TGTGCCAGCAGCTGGAGGGGGCGCGTAACTGAAGCTTTCTTT; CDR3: CASSWRGRVTEAFF
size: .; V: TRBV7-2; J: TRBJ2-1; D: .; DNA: TGTGCCAGCAGTCGGGGGGCCTTCCGGAATGAGCAGTTCTTC; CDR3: CASSRGAFRNEQFF
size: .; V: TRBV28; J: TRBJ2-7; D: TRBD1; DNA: TGTGCCAGCAGTGGGCGGACAGGGATCTACGAGCAGTACTTC; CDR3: CASSGRTGIYEQYF
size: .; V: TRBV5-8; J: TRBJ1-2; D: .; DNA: TGTGCCAGCCTACGGGATCTGGGCTACACCTTC; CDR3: CASLRDLGYTF
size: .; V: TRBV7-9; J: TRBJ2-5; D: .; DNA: TGTGCCAGCAGCTTAGCATCGCAAGAGACCCAGTACTTC; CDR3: CASSLASQETQYF
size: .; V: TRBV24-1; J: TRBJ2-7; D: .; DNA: TGTGCCACCAGTGGGTCGGCTAGCGACGCCTACGGGTTGTACTTC; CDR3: CATSGSASDAYGLYF
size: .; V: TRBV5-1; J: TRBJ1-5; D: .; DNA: TGCGCCAGCAGCTTGGCAGGGGTCGGGCATCAGCCCCAGCATTTT; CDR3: CASSLAGVGHQPQHF
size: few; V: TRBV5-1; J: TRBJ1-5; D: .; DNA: TGCGCCAGCAGGGGGGACTCTAGCAATCAGCCCCAGCATTTT; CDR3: CASRGDSSNQPQHF
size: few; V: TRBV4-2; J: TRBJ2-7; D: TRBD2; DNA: TGTGCCAGCAGCCAAGAAGACGGGGGGGGCTTCTACGAGCAGTACTTC; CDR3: CASSQEDGGGFYEQYF
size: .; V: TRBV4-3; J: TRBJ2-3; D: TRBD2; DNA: TGCGCCAGCAGCCAAGCCTCTAGCGGGGGGGCCTTAGATACGCAGTATTTT; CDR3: CASSQASSGGALDTQYF
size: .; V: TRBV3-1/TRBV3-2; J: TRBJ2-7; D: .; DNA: TGTGCCAGCAGTGTTGCCCCCGGGGAGCAGTACTTC; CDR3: CASSVAPGEQYF
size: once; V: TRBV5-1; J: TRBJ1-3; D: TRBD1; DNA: TGCGCCAGCAGCTTGGCCGGGACAGGGGCTACCTCTGGAAACACCATATATTTT; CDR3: CASSLAGTGATSGNTIYF
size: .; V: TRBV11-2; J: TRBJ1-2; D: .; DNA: TGTGCCAGCAGCTTAGGCCAGGGAAAAGCTAACTATGGCTACACCTTC; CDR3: CASSLGQGKANYGYTF